This T cell receptor (beta chain) derives from a study of blood T cell repertoires in COVID-19. Study-wide context: Sources were T cells, B-cell-depleted T cells, or PBMCs; the material itself was cDNA or gDNA.

Per the original data handling: Reference gene primer amplification yielded estimated nucleated cell counts. Method: immunoSEQ multiplex PCR; TCRdb's copy keeps in-frame clones and lacks some. V and J calls and clone size come straight from that table; D and trimming were deduced from the DNA. The sample holds 94,000 or so clones, more than 75% seen once. V was pared by 10 bases and J by 0 bases, with 3 bases of the junction left unmatched. The germline V gene encodes CDR1 SNHLY and CDR2 FYNNEI. This CDR3 is 13 amino acids long. The sequence was obtained from a woman older than 75 with active COVID-19. Sample: peripheral blood. The chain is built from TRBV2 and TRBJ2-7, with 10 bases matching TRBD2. This CDR3 reads CATGTSVSYEQYF. The CDR3 bases are TGTGCCACCGGGACTAGCGTCTCCTACGAGCAGTACTTC.